The following is a T cell receptor beta chain sequence with its context. This sample is drawn from a study of CD8 T cells in Susac syndrome. Random hexamers were used to reverse transcribe an amount of roughly 0.45 to 1 ug RNA. TCRdb independently ran MiXCR on the immunoSEQ multiplex PCR reads; one entry per CDR3 protein. Found here are 130,000 or so distinct CDR3 sequences, just under 95% of them singletons; the top ten hold less than 0.3%. CDR1 and CDR2 from the germline V gene are SGDLS and YYNGEE. The length of the CDR3 is 14 residues. With 2 bases removed from V and 5 bases from J, the gap between germline ends came to 14 bases. Sequencing of TCR beta was performed on blood CD8+ T cells and on blood CD4+ T cells.

Sequenced material: CD8+ T cells from PBMCs. The chain links TRBV9 to TRBJ2-7; D may be TRBD1 or TRBD2 (5 bases each). The sequence was collected from a human donor with Susac syndrome. The CDR3 DNA is TGTGCCAGCAGCGTGGATGGGGGTCGCGACGAGCAGTACTTC. Translated: CASSVDGGRDEQYF.